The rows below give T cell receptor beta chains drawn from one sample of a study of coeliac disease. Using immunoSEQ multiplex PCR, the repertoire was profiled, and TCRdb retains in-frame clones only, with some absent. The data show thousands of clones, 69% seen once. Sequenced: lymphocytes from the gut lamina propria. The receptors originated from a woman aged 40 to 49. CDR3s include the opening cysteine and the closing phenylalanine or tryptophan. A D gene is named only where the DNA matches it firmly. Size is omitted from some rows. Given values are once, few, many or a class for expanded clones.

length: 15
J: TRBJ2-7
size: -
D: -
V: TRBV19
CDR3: CASSMNSGGIYEQYF

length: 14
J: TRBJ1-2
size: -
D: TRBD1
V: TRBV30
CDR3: CAWETGGALGGYTF

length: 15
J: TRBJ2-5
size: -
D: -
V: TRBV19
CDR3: CASNGGRRDQETQYF

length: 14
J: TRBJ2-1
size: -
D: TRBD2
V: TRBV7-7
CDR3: CASSPGLASDEQFF

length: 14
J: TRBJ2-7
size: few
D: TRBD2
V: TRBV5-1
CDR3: CASSGSGGSYEQYF

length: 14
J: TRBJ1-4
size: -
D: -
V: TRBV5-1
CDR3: CASSLGSEGEKLFF

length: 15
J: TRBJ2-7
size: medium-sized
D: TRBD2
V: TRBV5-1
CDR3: CASSPRASGSYEQYF

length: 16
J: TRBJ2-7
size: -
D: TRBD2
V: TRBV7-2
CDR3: CASSSRLATSPYEQYF

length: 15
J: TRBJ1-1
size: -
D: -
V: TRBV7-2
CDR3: CASSLQTGNPTEAFF

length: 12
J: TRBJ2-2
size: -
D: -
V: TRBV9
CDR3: CASSVGSGELFF

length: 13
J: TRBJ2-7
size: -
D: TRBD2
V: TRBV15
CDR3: CATSTGLAYEQYF

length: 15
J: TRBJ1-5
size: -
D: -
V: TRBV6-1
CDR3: CASSEALDRGQPQHF

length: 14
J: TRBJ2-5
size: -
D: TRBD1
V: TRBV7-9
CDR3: CASSLGRGQETQYF

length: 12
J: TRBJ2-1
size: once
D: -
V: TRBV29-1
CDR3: CYAGEQTGLRFF

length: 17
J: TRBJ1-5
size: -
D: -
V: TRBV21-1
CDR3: CASSKAREGLRDQPQHF

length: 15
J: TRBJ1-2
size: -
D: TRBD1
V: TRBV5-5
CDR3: CASSVDRGNVYGYTF

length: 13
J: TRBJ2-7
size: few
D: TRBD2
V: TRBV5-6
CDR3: CASSAGTSYEQYF

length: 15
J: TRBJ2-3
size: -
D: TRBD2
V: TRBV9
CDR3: CASSDTSGSTDTQYF

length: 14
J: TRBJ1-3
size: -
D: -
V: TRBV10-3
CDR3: CASETDPSGNTIYF

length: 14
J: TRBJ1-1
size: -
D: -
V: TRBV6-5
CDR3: CASSYGAPNTEAFF

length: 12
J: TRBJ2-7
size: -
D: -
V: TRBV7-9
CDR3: CASSLSEHEQYF

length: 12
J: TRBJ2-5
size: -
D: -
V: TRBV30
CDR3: CASAGSQETQYF

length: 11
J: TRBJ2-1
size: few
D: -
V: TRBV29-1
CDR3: CSVEGTGLLIF

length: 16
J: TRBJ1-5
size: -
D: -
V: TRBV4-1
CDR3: CASSQDLGGYDQPQHF

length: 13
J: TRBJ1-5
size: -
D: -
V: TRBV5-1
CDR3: CASSASGLQPQHF

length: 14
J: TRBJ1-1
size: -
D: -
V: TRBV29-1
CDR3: CSVAPRGVNTEAFF

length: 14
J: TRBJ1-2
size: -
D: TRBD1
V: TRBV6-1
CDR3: CATSLGQGNGGYTF